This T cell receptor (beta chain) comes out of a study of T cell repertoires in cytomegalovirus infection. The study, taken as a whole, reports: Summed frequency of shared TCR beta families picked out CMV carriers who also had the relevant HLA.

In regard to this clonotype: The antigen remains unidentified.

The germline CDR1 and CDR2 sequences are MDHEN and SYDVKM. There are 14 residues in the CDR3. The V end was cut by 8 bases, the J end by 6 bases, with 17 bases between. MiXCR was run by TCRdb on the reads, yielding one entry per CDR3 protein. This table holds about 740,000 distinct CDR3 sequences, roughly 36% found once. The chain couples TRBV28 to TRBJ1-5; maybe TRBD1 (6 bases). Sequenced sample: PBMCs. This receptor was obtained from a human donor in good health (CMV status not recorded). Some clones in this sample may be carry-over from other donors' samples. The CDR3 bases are TGTGCCAGCCTCTCGACAGGTGGAAGTCAGCCCCAGCATTTT. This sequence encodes CASLSTGGSQPQHF.